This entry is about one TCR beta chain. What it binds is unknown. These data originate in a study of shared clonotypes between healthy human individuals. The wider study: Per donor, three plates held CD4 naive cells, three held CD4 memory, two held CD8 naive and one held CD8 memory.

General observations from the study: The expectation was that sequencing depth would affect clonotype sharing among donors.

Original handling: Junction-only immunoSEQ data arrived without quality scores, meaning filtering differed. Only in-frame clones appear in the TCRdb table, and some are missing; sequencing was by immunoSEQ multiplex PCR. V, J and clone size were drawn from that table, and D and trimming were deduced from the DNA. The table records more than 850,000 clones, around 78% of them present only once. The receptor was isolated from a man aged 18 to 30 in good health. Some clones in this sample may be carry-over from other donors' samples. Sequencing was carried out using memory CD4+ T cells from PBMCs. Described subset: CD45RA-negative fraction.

CDR3 sequence: CASSPSAGVSYEQYF. The CDR3 nucleotides read TGCGCCAGCAGCCCTTCAGCAGGGGTCTCCTACGAGCAGTACTTC. The chain recombines TRBV5-1 with TRBJ2-7; TRBD1 is a possible D gene (6 bases). Trimming removed 4 bases at V and 0 bases at J, with 14 bases between. CDR3 length equals 15 residues. CDR1 is SGHRS, CDR2 YFSETQ, per germline.